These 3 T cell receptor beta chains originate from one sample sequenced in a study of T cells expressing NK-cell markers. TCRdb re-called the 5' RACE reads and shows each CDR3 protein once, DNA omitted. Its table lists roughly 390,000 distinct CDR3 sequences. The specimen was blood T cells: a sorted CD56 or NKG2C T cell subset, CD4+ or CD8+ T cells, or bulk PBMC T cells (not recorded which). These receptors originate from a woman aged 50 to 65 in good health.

The CDR3 reads CASSGRDREAETQYF. The chain couples TRBV5-1 to TRBJ2-5; lacking DNA, the TRBD1 call made by TCRdb goes unchecked. The CDR3 loop spans 15 amino acids. The germline CDR1 and CDR2 sequences are SGHRS and YFSETQ.

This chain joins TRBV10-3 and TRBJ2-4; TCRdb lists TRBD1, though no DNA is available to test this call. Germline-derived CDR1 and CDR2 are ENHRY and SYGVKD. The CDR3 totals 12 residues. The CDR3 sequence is CAIRGQGDIQYF.

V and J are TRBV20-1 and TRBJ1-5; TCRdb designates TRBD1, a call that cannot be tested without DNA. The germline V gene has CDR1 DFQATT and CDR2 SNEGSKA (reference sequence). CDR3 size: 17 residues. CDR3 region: CSARGQGDLWGNQPQHF.